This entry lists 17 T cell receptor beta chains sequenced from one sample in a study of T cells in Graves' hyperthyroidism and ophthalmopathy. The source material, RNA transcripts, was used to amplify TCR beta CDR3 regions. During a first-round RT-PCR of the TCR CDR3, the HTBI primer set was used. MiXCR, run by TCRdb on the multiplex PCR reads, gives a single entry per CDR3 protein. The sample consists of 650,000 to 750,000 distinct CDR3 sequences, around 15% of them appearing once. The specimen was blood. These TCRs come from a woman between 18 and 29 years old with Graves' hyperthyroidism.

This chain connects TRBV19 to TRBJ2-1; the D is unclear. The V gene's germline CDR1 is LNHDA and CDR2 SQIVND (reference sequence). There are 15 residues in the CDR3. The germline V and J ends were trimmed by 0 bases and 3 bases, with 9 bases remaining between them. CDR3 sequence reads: CASSIDRRLYNEQFF. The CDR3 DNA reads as TGTGCCAGTAGTATAGATAGGAGACTCTACAATGAGCAGTTCTTC.

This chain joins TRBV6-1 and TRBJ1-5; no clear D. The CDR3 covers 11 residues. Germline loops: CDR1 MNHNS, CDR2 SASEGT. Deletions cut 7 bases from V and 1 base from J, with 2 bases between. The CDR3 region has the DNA TGTGCCAGCAACAGCAATCAGCCCCAGCATTTT. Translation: CASNSNQPQHF.

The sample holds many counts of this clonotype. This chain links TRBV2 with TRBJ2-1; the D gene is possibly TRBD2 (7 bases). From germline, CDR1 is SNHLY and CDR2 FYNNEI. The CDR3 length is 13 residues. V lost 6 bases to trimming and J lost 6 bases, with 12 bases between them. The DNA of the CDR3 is TGTGCCAGCAGGTACAGGGAGGGCAATGAGCAGTTCTTC. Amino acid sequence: CASRYREGNEQFF.

The CDR3, as DNA: TGTGCCAGCAGCGTAGCGGATATAACTGAAGCTTTCTTT. Encoded protein: CASSVADITEAFF. The V call is TRBV9, the J call TRBJ1-1; D uncertain. Germline CDR1 is SGDLS and CDR2 is YYNGEE. The ends were cut back, 0 bases at V and 5 bases at J, with 8 bases in the middle. The CDR3 length is 13 residues.

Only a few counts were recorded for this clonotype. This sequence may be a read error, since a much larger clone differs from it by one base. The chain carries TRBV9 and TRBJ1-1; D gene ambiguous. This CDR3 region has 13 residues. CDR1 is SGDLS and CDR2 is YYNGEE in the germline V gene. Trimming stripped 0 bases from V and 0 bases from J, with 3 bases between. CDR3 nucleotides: TGTGCCAGCAGCGTAGAACTGAACACTGAAGCTTTCTTT. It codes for CASSVELNTEAFF.

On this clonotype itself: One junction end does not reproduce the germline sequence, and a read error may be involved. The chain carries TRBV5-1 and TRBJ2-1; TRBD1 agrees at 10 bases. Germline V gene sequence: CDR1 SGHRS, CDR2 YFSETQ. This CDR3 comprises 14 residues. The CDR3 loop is CASGLDRGFDEQFF. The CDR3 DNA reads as TGCGCCAGCGGCTTGGACAGGGGGTTCGATGAGCAGTTCTTC. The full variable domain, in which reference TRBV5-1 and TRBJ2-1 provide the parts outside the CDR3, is KAGVTQTPRYLIKTRGQQVTLSCSPISGHRSVSWYQQTPGQGLQFLFEYFSETQRNKGNFPGRFSGRQFSNSRSEMNVSTLELGDSALYLCASGLDRGFDEQFFGPGTRLTVL.

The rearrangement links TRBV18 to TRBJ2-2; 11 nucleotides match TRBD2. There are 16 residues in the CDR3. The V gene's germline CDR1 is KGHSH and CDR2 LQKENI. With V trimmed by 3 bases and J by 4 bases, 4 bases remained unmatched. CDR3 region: CASSPGLAGTTGELFF. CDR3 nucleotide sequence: TGTGCCAGCTCACCCGGACTAGCGGGTACCACCGGGGAGCTGTTTTTT.

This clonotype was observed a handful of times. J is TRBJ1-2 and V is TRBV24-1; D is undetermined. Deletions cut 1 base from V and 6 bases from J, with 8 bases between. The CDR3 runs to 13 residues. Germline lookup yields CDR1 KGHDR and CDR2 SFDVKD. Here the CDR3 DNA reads TGTGCCACCAGTGATTTTGATGGCAATGGCTACACCTTC. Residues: CATSDFDGNGYTF.

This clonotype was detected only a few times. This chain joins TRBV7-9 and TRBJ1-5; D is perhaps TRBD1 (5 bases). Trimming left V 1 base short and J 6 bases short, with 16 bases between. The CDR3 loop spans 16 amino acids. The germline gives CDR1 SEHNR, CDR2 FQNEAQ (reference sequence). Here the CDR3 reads CASSLGFGGVAQPQHF. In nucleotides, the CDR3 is TGTGCCAGCAGCTTAGGGTTCGGGGGGGTTGCTCAGCCCCAGCATTTT. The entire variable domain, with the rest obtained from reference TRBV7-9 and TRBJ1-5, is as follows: DTGVSQNPRHKITKRGQNVTFRCDPISEHNRLYWYRQTLGQGPEFLTYFQNEAQLEKSRLLSDRFSAERPKGSFSTLEIQRTEQGDSAMYLCASSLGFGGVAQPQHFGDGTRLSIL.

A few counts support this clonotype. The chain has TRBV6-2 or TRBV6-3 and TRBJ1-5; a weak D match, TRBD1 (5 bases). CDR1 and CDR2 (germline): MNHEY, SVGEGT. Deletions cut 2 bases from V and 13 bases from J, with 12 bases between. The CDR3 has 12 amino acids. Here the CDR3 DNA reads TGTGCCAGCAGTTACCCCGTGGGGGTTCAGCATTTT. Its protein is CASSYPVGVQHF.

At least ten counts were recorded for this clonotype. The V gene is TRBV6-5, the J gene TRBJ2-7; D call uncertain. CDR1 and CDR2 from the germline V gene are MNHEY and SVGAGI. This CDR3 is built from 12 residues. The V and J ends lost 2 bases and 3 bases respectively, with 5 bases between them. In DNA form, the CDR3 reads TGTGCCAGCAGTTACACCATCTACGAGCAGTACTTC. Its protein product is CASSYTIYEQYF.

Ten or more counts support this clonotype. The CDR3 loop is CSVETALHPRETQYF. The CDR3 coding sequence is TGCAGCGTTGAAACGGCACTACACCCGAGGGAGACCCAGTACTTC. This chain uses TRBV29-1 with TRBJ2-5, with no clear D. Trimming stripped 2 bases from V and 5 bases from J, with 18 bases between. The germline CDR1 and CDR2 sequences are SQVTM and ANQGSEA. CDR3 length equals 15 residues.

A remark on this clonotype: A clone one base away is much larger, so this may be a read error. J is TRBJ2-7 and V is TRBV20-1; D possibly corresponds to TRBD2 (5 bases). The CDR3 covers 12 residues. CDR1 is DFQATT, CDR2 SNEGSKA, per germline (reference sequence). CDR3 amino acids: CSAGDWRYEQYF. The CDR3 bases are TGCAGTGCTGGAGACTGGAGGTACGAGCAGTACTTC.

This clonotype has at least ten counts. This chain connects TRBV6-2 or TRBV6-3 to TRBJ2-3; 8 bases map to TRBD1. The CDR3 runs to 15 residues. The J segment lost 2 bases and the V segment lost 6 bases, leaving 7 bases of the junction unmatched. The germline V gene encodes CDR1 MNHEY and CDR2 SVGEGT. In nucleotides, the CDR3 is TGTGCCAGCAGGGGGGGACAGGCTTACACAGATACGCAGTATTTT. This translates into CASRGGQAYTDTQYF.

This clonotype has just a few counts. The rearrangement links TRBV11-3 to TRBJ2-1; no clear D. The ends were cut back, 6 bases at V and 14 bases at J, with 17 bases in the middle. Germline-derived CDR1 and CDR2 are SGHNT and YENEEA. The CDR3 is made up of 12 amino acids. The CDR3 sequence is CASRRGGWFEFF. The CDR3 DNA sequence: TGTGCCAGCAGACGCGGTGGATGGTTTGAGTTCTTC.

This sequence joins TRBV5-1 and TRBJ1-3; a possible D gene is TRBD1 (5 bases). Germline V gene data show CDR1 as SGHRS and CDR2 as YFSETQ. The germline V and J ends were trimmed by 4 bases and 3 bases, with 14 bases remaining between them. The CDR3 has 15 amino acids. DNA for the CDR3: TGCGCCAGCAGCCTGGGGGGATCGGGTGGAAACACCATATATTTT. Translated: CASSLGGSGGNTIYF. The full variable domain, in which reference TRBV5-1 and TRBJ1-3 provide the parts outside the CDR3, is KAGVTQTPRYLIKTRGQQVTLSCSPISGHRSVSWYQQTPGQGLQFLFEYFSETQRNKGNFPGRFSGRQFSNSRSEMNVSTLELGDSALYLCASSLGGSGGNTIYFGEGSWLTVV.

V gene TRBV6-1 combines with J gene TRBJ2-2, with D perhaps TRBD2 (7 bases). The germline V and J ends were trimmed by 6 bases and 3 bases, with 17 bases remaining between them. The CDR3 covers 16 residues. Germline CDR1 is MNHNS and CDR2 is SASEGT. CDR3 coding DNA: TGTGCCAGCAGATGGGGGGGGGCAGGGCACACCGGGGAGCTGTTTTTT. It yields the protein CASRWGGAGHTGELFF.